Below, 5 T cell receptor beta chains from the same sample are listed, as sequenced in a study of T cells in Graves' hyperthyroidism and ophthalmopathy. Template material for amplifying TCR beta CDR3 regions consisted of RNA transcripts. Researchers ran a first-round RT-PCR on the TCR CDR3 using the HTBI primer set. TCRdb re-called the multiplex PCR reads through MiXCR, storing one row per CDR3 protein. The sample yields about 350,000 distinct CDR3 sequences, around 15% seen once. Sequencing was done on a sample of blood. These receptors were collected from a woman aged 60-75 years with Graves' ophthalmopathy.

There are many counts of this clonotype. V and J are TRBV28 and TRBJ2-7; the match to TRBD1 covers 9 bases. This CDR3 is 14 amino acids long. Germline V gene sequence: CDR1 MDHEN, CDR2 SYDVKM. J gave up 2 bases and V 6 bases, and 5 bases lay outside the gene matches. The CDR3, as DNA: TGTGCCAGCAGGGGACAGGGACGGACCTACGAGCAGTACTTC. This gives the protein CASRGQGRTYEQYF.

There are many counts of this clonotype. The rearrangement joins TRBV5-1 to TRBJ2-5; D remains ambiguous. CDR1 is SGHRS and CDR2 is YFSETQ in the germline V gene. Trimming stripped 0 bases from V and 5 bases from J, with 8 bases between. CDR3 length: 13 amino acids. The CDR3 DNA follows: TGCGCCAGCAGCTTGGCCGCTCGCGAGACCCAGTACTTC. It codes for CASSLAARETQYF.

This clonotype showed up many times. The rearrangement uses TRBV6-1 and TRBJ1-1, with D unresolved. CDR1 and CDR2 (germline): MNHNS, SASEGT. The V end lost 6 bases, the J end lost 1 base, and 9 bases lay between the germline ends. The CDR3 length is 13 residues. CDR3 region: CASRMDGNTEAFF. For the CDR3, the DNA is TGTGCCAGCAGAATGGACGGGAACACTGAAGCTTTCTTT.

Regarding this clonotype: A much more abundant neighbour one base away suggests this may be a read error. This chain links TRBV6-5 with TRBJ2-3; the D is unclear. The CDR3 runs to 13 residues. Germline values: CDR1 MNHEY, CDR2 SVGAGI. The CDR3 region has the DNA TGTGCCAGCAGTTACCCCGCCACAGATACGCAGAATTTT. Translated: CASSYPATDTQNF.

This sequence joins TRBV20-1 and TRBJ2-7; 14 bases match TRBD2. Germline lookup yields CDR1 DFQATT and CDR2 SNEGSKA (reference sequence). CDR3 length: 16 amino acids. The V and J ends lost 3 bases and 5 bases, in that order; junction bases with no gene match: 9. The CDR3 DNA follows: TGCAGTGCTAGTACCTGGGGGACTAGCGGGAGCAACGAGCAGTACTTC. Residues: CSASTWGTSGSNEQYF.